These T cell receptor beta chains were read from a single sample in a study of cytomegalovirus exposure and HLA in healthy donors. The repertoire was sequenced with immunoSEQ multiplex PCR; TCRdb's copy has only in-frame clones and lacks some. Seen here are 220,000 or so clones, about nine tenths observed once, and the top ten hold roughly 1%. Sequenced: PBMCs. The receptors were sampled from a woman aged 18-35 years in good health and CMV-seronegative. Each CDR3 is given with its conserved first and last residue. The order of the fields is J gene, D gene, V gene, CDR3 protein. A D gene is named only where the DNA matches it firmly.

TRBJ2-1	-	TRBV12-5	CASGLVKASSYNEQFF
TRBJ2-7	-	TRBV20-1	CSAQGSEQYF
TRBJ2-3	TRBD1	TRBV5-1	CASSKIYRGRLVTDTQYF
TRBJ2-1	-	TRBV4-1	CASSQPYNEQFF
TRBJ1-1	TRBD1	TRBV18	CASSPTGGVEAFF
TRBJ1-2	-	TRBV27	CASSLVSGDYGYTF
TRBJ1-4	-	TRBV6-5	CASSFEGATNEKLFF
TRBJ1-1	-	TRBV18	CASSPSMPGTEAFF
TRBJ1-2	TRBD1	TRBV29-1	CSAGTGSFNYGYTF
TRBJ2-5	TRBD1	TRBV10-3	CAISDGRGQETQYF
TRBJ2-5	TRBD2	TRBV5-6	CASSLMSTSRRETQYF
TRBJ1-1	TRBD1	TRBV29-1	CSVSTGGNTEAFF
TRBJ1-1	-	TRBV6-5	CASSYRQVMNTEAFF
TRBJ1-4	TRBD1	TRBV28	CASSRPGTGCGEKLFF
TRBJ2-7	TRBD1	TRBV29-1	CSAAQGTGRREQYF
TRBJ1-5	TRBD1	TRBV19	CASSPGTGENQPQHF
TRBJ2-7	TRBD2	TRBV18	CASSPIPLADSSYEQYF
TRBJ2-5	TRBD2	TRBV2	CASSEETRGGETQYF
TRBJ2-2	-	TRBV27	CASTTNTGELFF
TRBJ2-7	-	TRBV18	CASSPPSSYEQYF
TRBJ1-2	-	TRBV13	CASSLSSNYGYTF
TRBJ1-1	TRBD1	TRBV30	CAWDRGSNTEAFF
TRBJ2-7	-	TRBV10-3	CAISRQDLSYEQYF
TRBJ1-5	TRBD1	TRBV5-6	CASSLGGTVHQPQHF
TRBJ2-1	TRBD2	TRBV28	CASSWRGGTYNEQFF
TRBJ1-4	TRBD1	TRBV30	CAWSGQGNEKLFF
TRBJ2-7	TRBD1	TRBV27	CASSLGTGFTYEQYF
TRBJ1-4	TRBD1	TRBV6-1	CASSEPDRGNEKLFF
TRBJ2-7	-	TRBV7-9	CASRSTGSPTF
TRBJ1-2	TRBD1	TRBV11-2	CASSLSGTGGYGYTF
TRBJ2-1	TRBD1	TRBV15	CATSREPGTGFNEQFF
TRBJ1-6	-	TRBV28	CASSLSSSYNSPLHF
TRBJ1-2	-	TRBV5-1	CASSLPGVGGYTF
TRBJ1-5	TRBD1	TRBV18	CASSQQDRSNQPQHF
TRBJ2-1	-	TRBV5-1	CASSTRPGEKNNEQFF
TRBJ1-5	-	TRBV27	CASSFRGQPQHF
TRBJ2-5	TRBD2	TRBV9	CASSVEQGGETQYF
TRBJ2-1	-	TRBV2	CARGERNEQFF
TRBJ1-2	TRBD1	TRBV6-1	CASTLQTGGSYGYTF
TRBJ2-2	TRBD1	TRBV6-4	CAGTGGCGTGELFF
TRBJ2-1	-	TRBV10-3	CAIRPVSLPYNEQFF
TRBJ2-7	TRBD2	TRBV7-9	CASSLRNIQTSGSPNEQYF
TRBJ2-7	-	TRBV7-9	CASSSPSGGDIYEQYF
TRBJ2-3	TRBD1	TRBV5-1	CASSLRGTAADTQYF
TRBJ2-7	TRBD1	TRBV7-3	CASSLGTGTYEQYF
TRBJ2-7	TRBD2	TRBV30	CAWSGLAGIYEQYF
TRBJ1-2	-	TRBV19	CASSAEGRTANYGYTF
TRBJ2-3	-	TRBV9	CASSVEETVISTDTQYF
TRBJ2-7	-	TRBV2	CASSESASPTYEQYF
TRBJ2-2	-	TRBV2	CASKSQGPATGELFF
TRBJ2-3	TRBD1	TRBV2	CATDARGTGTDTQYF
TRBJ2-1	TRBD2	TRBV18	CASSPGLAVVDEQFF
TRBJ2-1	TRBD2	TRBV30	CASMTSASYNEQFF
TRBJ1-2	TRBD1	TRBV19	CATSRDRDFGGYTF
TRBJ1-1	-	TRBV15	CATSRDTGSTEAFF
TRBJ1-1	-	TRBV28	CASSTWTAPEAFF
TRBJ1-4	-	TRBV7-8	CASSRLDTGEKLFF
TRBJ2-3	-	TRBV13	CASSISHRAREDTQYF
TRBJ2-1	TRBD1	TRBV5-6	CASSLPGQGLDNEQFF